Each of the 26 T cell receptor beta chains below was sequenced from the same sample in a study of blood T cell repertoires in COVID-19. Generated by immunoSEQ multiplex PCR, the TCRdb table keeps only in-frame clones and is missing some. Here the sample spans 250,000 to 300,000 clones, 70% to 90% being singletons. Sequenced sample: PBMCs or T cells enriched from blood (not recorded which). These receptors all come from a woman aged 60-70 years in a cohort exposed to, infected with or recovered from COVID-19 (not recorded which).

For this clone: In the same sample, other DNA sequences code for this CDR3. This sequence joins TRBV28 and TRBJ2-7; D remains ambiguous. The ends were cut back, 4 bases at V and 1 base at J, with 11 bases in the middle. The V gene's germline CDR1 is MDHEN and CDR2 SYDVKM. The CDR3 runs 14 residues. CDR3 DNA: TGTGCCAGCAGTTCCCCTCGAGTATCCTACGAGCAGTACTTC. This translates into CASSSPRVSYEQYF. The variable domain in full, with the rest retrieved from reference TRBV28 and TRBJ2-7, is DVKVTQSSRYLVKRTGEKVFLECVQDMDHENMFWYRQDPGLGLRLIYFSYDVKMKEKGDIPEGYSVSREKKERFSLILESASTNQTSMYLCASSSPRVSYEQYFGPGTRLTVT.

CDR3 DNA sequence: TGTGCCACGGGACAGGGTGATAGCAATCAGCCCCAGCATTTT. Translated: CATGQGDSNQPQHF. This rearrangement joins TRBV6-5 to TRBJ1-5; 9 nucleotides line up with TRBD1. Germline lookup yields CDR1 MNHEY and CDR2 SVGAGI. CDR3 length equals 14 residues. The ends lost 10 bases at V and 0 bases at J; junction bases unmatched: 4.

V is TRBV7-9 and J is TRBJ1-3; no clear D gene. V was pared by 2 bases and J by 0 bases, with 8 bases between. The CDR3 consists of 15 residues. Germline lookup yields CDR1 SEHNR and CDR2 FQNEAQ (reference sequence). DNA for the CDR3: TGTGCCAGCAGCTTATTTTCCGTCTCTGGAAACACCATATATTTT. Translation: CASSLFSVSGNTIYF.

The V and J genes are TRBV11-2 and TRBJ2-5; a weak D match, TRBD2 (7 bases). Germline CDR1 reads SGHAT; CDR2 reads FQNNGV. The CDR3 runs 15 residues. V lost 4 bases to trimming and J lost 5 bases, with 17 bases between them. As DNA, the CDR3 is TGTGCCAGCAGCTCCCTTGGGGGGGCCGGGGAGACCCAGTACTTC. Its protein product is CASSSLGGAGETQYF.

This clone was observed a single time. The chain carries TRBV6-1 and TRBJ1-4; D is unclear. Trimming pared 4 bases from V and 5 bases from J, leaving 17 bases between. CDR3 length: 16 amino acids. Germline values: CDR1 MNHNS, CDR2 SASEGT. The CDR3 protein is CASSVRMGDKNEKLFF. CDR3 sequence (DNA): TGTGCCAGCAGTGTCAGGATGGGAGACAAGAATGAAAAACTGTTTTTT.

The count of this clone is one. The chain joins TRBV5-1 to TRBJ2-1; perhaps TRBD1 as D (5 bases). Per germline, CDR1 SGHRS and CDR2 YFSETQ. With 2 bases removed from V and 9 bases from J, the gap between germline ends came to 9 bases. The CDR3 loop spans 12 amino acids. The CDR3: CASSFRAVEQFF. The DNA of the CDR3 is TGCGCCAGCAGCTTCAGGGCAGTTGAGCAGTTCTTC.

The rearrangement uses TRBV7-6 and TRBJ2-7; D is unresolved. Trimming left V 4 bases short and J 2 bases short, with 15 bases between. This CDR3 region has 15 residues. CDR1 and CDR2 from the germline V gene are SGHVS and FNYEAQ. The DNA for the CDR3 is TGTGCCAGCAGCTCCCAAAGAGGTTCGACCTACGAGCAGTACTTC. Translation gives CASSSQRGSTYEQYF.

V usage is TRBV5-6 and J usage is TRBJ2-7; D remains unclear. Germline V gene lookup returns CDR1 SGHDT and CDR2 YYEEEE. The CDR3 length is 15 residues. The V and J ends lost 0 bases and 0 bases respectively, with 10 bases between them. The CDR3, as DNA: TGTGCCAGCAGCTTGGAAGGCGGCTACTCCTACGAGCAGTACTTC. Translation: CASSLEGGYSYEQYF.

The chain combines TRBV7-2 with TRBJ2-7, with 8 nucleotides matching TRBD2. The CDR3 loop spans 15 amino acids. The J segment lost 6 bases and the V segment lost 5 bases, leaving 12 bases of the junction unmatched. Germline CDR1 is SGHTA and CDR2 is FQGNSA. The CDR3 coding sequence is TGTGCCAGCAGCCCCGGGACGGGGACTAGGAGCGAGCAGTACTTC. It yields the protein CASSPGTGTRSEQYF.

The V gene is TRBV19, the J gene TRBJ2-1, with 13 bases fitting TRBD2. Germline assignment: CDR1 LNHDA and CDR2 SQIVND (reference sequence). V dropped 3 bases and J dropped 9; count of bases not matched to a gene: 8. The CDR3 runs 16 residues. Here the CDR3 reads CASSILLAGGPSEQFF. In nucleotides, the CDR3 is TGTGCCAGTAGTATCCTACTAGCGGGAGGGCCGAGTGAGCAGTTCTTC. The variable domain in full, with the rest retrieved from reference TRBV19 and TRBJ2-1, is DGGITQSPKYLFRKEGQNVTLSCEQNLNHDAMYWYRQDPGQGLRLIYYSQIVNDFQKGDIAEGYSVSREKKESFPLTVTSAQKNPTAFYLCASSILLAGGPSEQFFGPGTRLTVL.

Comment on this clone: Sequence at one end of the junction differs from germline and may be a read error. The chain employs TRBV15 and TRBJ2-7; no definite D call. CDR1 and CDR2 from the germline V gene are LNHNV and YYDKDF (reference sequence). The CDR3 consists of 11 residues. CDR3 residues: CATSRAAPKDF. CDR3 in DNA: TGTGCCACCAGCAGAGCAGCGCCCAAGGACTTC.

The chain carries TRBV18 and TRBJ2-7, with D possibly matching TRBD1 (7 bases). The germline CDR1 and CDR2 sequences are KGHSH and LQKENI. The CDR3 consists of 14 residues. The germline V and J ends were trimmed by 5 bases and 2 bases, with 13 bases remaining between them. DNA for the CDR3: TGTGCCAGCTCAGGGAGGACAGGAGCCTACGAGCAGTACTTC. Translating it yields CASSGRTGAYEQYF. Based on the CDR3 plus reference TRBV18 and TRBJ2-7, the full variable domain is NAGVMQNPRHLVRRRGQEARLRCSPMKGHSHVYWYRQLPEEGLKFMVYLQKENIIDESGMPKERFSAEFPKEGPSILRIQQVVRGDSAAYFCASSGRTGAYEQYFGPGTRLTVT.

The CDR3, as DNA: TGTGCCAGCAGCGTAGGGTGGCTAGCGGGCACATCGAACACCGGGGAGCTGTTTTTT. This encodes CASSVGWLAGTSNTGELFF. The V and J genes are TRBV9 and TRBJ2-2; 8 bases are a match to TRBD2. The CDR3 covers 19 residues. V was clipped by 0 bases and J by 0 bases; unmatched bases: 10. CDR1 is SGDLS and CDR2 is YYNGEE in the germline V gene.

Written as DNA, the CDR3 is TGTGCCAGCAGCCCCCGGGAGGTCGGCGGGGAGCTGTTTTTT. This translates into CASSPREVGGELFF. The chain joins TRBV7-3 to TRBJ2-2, with 7 bases that match TRBD2. Per germline, CDR1 SGHTA and CDR2 FQGTGA. With 5 bases clipped from V and 7 bases from J, the junction kept 7 bases outside the gene matches. The CDR3 consists of 14 residues.

V gene TRBV5-1 combines with J gene TRBJ1-1, with 11 bases fitting TRBD1. CDR3 length equals 15 residues. V was pared by 4 bases and J by 8 bases, with 10 bases of the junction left unmatched. Germline V CDR1 and CDR2: SGHRS, YFSETQ. The CDR3 DNA reads TGCGCCAGCAGCCCCGAAGGACAGGGGGCTCGGGAAGCTTTCTTT. This codes for CASSPEGQGAREAFF.

In its sample, this clone was seen a few times. This chain joins TRBV5-1 and TRBJ2-1, with 10 bases that match TRBD2. The J segment lost 5 bases and the V segment lost 2 bases, leaving 4 bases of the junction unmatched. The CDR3 extends over 15 amino acids. The germline CDR1 and CDR2 sequences are SGHRS and YFSETQ. The CDR3 here is CASSLDSGRHNEQFF. For the CDR3, the DNA is TGCGCCAGCAGCTTAGATAGCGGGAGGCACAATGAGCAGTTCTTC.

The rearrangement uses TRBV7-6 and TRBJ2-5, with D possibly being TRBD1 (7 bases). The germline V gene has CDR1 SGHVS and CDR2 FNYEAQ. The CDR3 loop spans 15 amino acids. V was clipped by 0 bases and J by 3 bases, with 11 bases between them. CDR3 protein: CASSLAGGGEETQYF. CDR3 in DNA: TGTGCCAGCAGCTTAGCTGGAGGGGGCGAAGAGACCCAGTACTTC.

The chain carries TRBV28 and TRBJ1-4, with D possibly TRBD1 on 6 matching bases. Looked up from germline, CDR1 is MDHEN and CDR2 is SYDVKM. The V and J ends lost 5 bases and 8 bases respectively, with 15 bases between them. This CDR3 is 14 amino acids long. This chain's CDR3 is CASSGGARGEKLFF. The CDR3 nucleotides read TGTGCCAGCAGTGGGGGGGCGCGCGGGGAAAAACTGTTTTTT.

In DNA, the CDR3 is TGCGCCAGCAGCTTGGGGGGACTAGCGGCATACGAGCAGTACTTC. Translation: CASSLGGLAAYEQYF. The rearrangement links TRBV5-1 to TRBJ2-7; 11 nucleotides align to TRBD2. Unmatched junction bases numbered 3, after V lost 0 bases and J lost 4 bases. CDR3 length equals 15 residues. CDR1 is SGHRS, CDR2 YFSETQ, per germline.

The chain links TRBV6-1 to TRBJ2-1; unclear D gene. CDR1 MNHNS and CDR2 SASEGT come from the germline V gene. The V gene lost 0 bases and the J gene lost 1 base, with 7 bases spanning the gap. CDR3 length: 15 amino acids. The CDR3 sequence: CASSEATESYNEQFF. The CDR3 region has the DNA TGTGCCAGCAGTGAAGCTACGGAGTCCTACAATGAGCAGTTCTTC.

This clone was seen only once. The CDR3 DNA reads TGTGCCAGTAGTAGGACAGGGAACCGGCAGCCCCAGCATTTT. The encoded protein is CASSRTGNRQPQHF. This sequence joins TRBV19 and TRBJ1-5, with 8 bases fitting TRBD1. Germline V lookup: CDR1 LNHDA, CDR2 SQIVND (reference sequence). The CDR3 extends over 14 amino acids. The V and J ends lost 4 bases and 7 bases, in that order; junction bases with no gene match: 6.

V and J are TRBV4-2 and TRBJ1-1; possible D gene TRBD1, 6 bases. V lost 8 bases, J lost 5 bases, and 18 bases lay in between. The germline V gene has CDR1 LGHNA and CDR2 YNFKEQ. This CDR3 comprises 14 residues. CDR3 in amino acids: CASGGQGGVTEAFF. CDR3 bases: TGTGCCAGCGGGGGCCAGGGAGGGGTGACTGAAGCTTTCTTT.

The chain couples TRBV27 to TRBJ2-4; TRBD1 matches 10 bases. The CDR3 runs 14 residues. Germline CDR1 reads MNHEY; CDR2 reads SMNVEV (reference sequence). The ends lost 6 bases at V and 1 base at J; junction bases unmatched: 0. The CDR3 here is CASRGQGAKNIQYF. CDR3 in DNA: TGTGCCAGCAGGGGACAGGGGGCCAAAAACATTCAGTACTTC.

V gene TRBV16 combines with J gene TRBJ2-3; D ambiguous. Trimming stripped 6 bases from V and 6 bases from J, with 19 bases between. CDR3 length: 15 residues. Germline CDR1 KGHSY, CDR2 FQNENV. CDR3 region: CASSLGEIIRDTQYF. The CDR3 DNA follows: TGTGCCAGCAGTCTAGGAGAAATTATCCGGGATACGCAGTATTTT.

This clone turned up a few times. The V gene is TRBV5-6, the J gene TRBJ2-5; 9 bases align to TRBD2. The CDR3 runs to 14 residues. Trimming took 0 bases from V and 4 from J; bases not matched to a gene: 1. The V gene's germline CDR1 is SGHDT and CDR2 YYEEEE. CDR3: CASSLGGRGETQYF. CDR3 nucleotides: TGTGCCAGCAGCTTGGGCGGGAGGGGAGAGACCCAGTACTTC.

The CDR3 nucleotides are TGTGCCAGCAGCACCACCGGGACAGGGGGACGTATAGGCTACACCTTC. Translation: CASSTTGTGGRIGYTF. The J gene is TRBJ1-2, the V gene TRBV5-6; TRBD1 matches at 11 bases. Germline V lookup: CDR1 SGHDT, CDR2 YYEEEE. The V gene end was trimmed by 4 bases and the J gene end by 8 bases; junction bases not matched to a gene: 13. The CDR3 covers 16 residues.